The 23 T cell receptor beta chains below come from one sample, sequenced in a study of cytomegalovirus exposure and HLA in healthy donors. Researchers ran the PCR with 60 Vbeta and 13 Jbeta primers. TCRdb keeps only in-frame clones here, not all; method: immunoSEQ multiplex PCR. The repertoire holds about 120,000 clones, with about 80% as singletons. The sample was PBMCs. The receptors come from a woman between 55 and 75 years old in good health and CMV-seropositive.

This sequence joins TRBV30 and TRBJ2-3; TRBD2 matches 7 bases. The CDR3 runs to 17 residues. Germline CDR1 reads GTSNPN; CDR2 reads SVGIG (reference sequence). The V segment lost 0 bases and the J segment 3 bases; nucleotides outside the gene matches: 12. CDR3 in DNA: TGTGCCTGGAGTGTACTTGTGAGGGAGGGCCGAACAGATACGCAGTATTTT. Protein: CAWSVLVREGRTDTQYF.

CDR3 DNA: TGTGCCAGCAGCTTAGATAGCGACACAGATACGCAGTATTTT. Protein: CASSLDSDTDTQYF. This chain joins TRBV7-7 and TRBJ2-3; perhaps TRBD2 as D (5 bases). The length of the CDR3 is 14 residues. From germline, CDR1 is SSHAT and CDR2 FNYEAQ (reference sequence). Between the trimmed V and J ends, which lost 1 base and 2 bases, there was a span of 7 bases. Variable domain in full (rest from reference TRBV7-7 and TRBJ2-3): GAGVSQSPRYKVTKRGQDVTLRCDPISSHATLYWYQQALGQGPEFLTYFNYEAQPDKSGLPSDRFSAERPEGSISTLTIQRTEQRDSAMYRCASSLDSDTDTQYFGPGTRLTVL.

This clone was counted once. V is TRBV27 and J is TRBJ1-5; 9 bases match TRBD1. There are 20 residues in the CDR3. The V gene's germline CDR1 is MNHEY and CDR2 SMNVEV (reference sequence). Trimming at V came to 5 bases and at J to 0 bases, leaving 17 bases not matched to a gene. The CDR3 DNA follows: TGTGCCAGCAGTCTTCGGGACAGGGTAGAGAGACGACATAGCAATCAGCCCCAGCATTTT. Protein: CASSLRDRVERRHSNQPQHF.

The count of this clone is one. The chain employs TRBV11-2 and TRBJ2-7, with 12 positions matching TRBD2. J was trimmed by 5 bases and V by 3 bases; bases with no gene match: 11. CDR3 length equals 17 residues. The germline V gene has CDR1 SGHAT and CDR2 FQNNGV. This CDR3 reads CASSFTERLAGAHEQYF. The CDR3 nucleotides read TGTGCCAGCAGCTTTACCGAAAGACTAGCGGGAGCCCACGAGCAGTACTTC.

The rearrangement joins TRBV7-2 to TRBJ2-7; possible D gene TRBD1, 5 bases. CDR3 length: 14 amino acids. Germline V gene lookup returns CDR1 SGHTA and CDR2 FQGNSA. The V end lost 1 base, the J end lost 0 bases, and 7 bases lay between the germline ends. In nucleotides, the CDR3 is TGTGCCAGCAGCTTAGACAGGAACTCCTACGAGCAGTACTTC. Encoded protein: CASSLDRNSYEQYF.

The CDR3 nucleotides are TGTGCCAGCAGTTTCGGGTTAGAGGGGGTGAAAACCGGGGAGCTGTTTTTT. Translation gives CASSFGLEGVKTGELFF. The J gene is TRBJ2-2, the V gene TRBV25-1, with a possible D match to TRBD1 (6 bases). CDR3 length: 17 amino acids. Trimming left V 5 bases short and J 5 bases short, with 21 bases between. Germline assignment: CDR1 MGHDK and CDR2 SYGVNS.

V and J are TRBV11-3 and TRBJ2-2; D not certain. Per germline, CDR1 SGHNT and CDR2 YENEEA. The V end was cut by 1 base, the J end by 3 bases, with 12 bases between. The CDR3 is 16 amino acids. As DNA, the CDR3 is TGTGCCAGCAGCTTAGTACCGGCCCGGGACACCGGGGAGCTGTTTTTT. Its protein is CASSLVPARDTGELFF.

The chain recombines TRBV10-3 with TRBJ2-1; TRBD1 is a possible D gene (6 bases). Trimming removed 10 bases from V and 8 bases from J, with 18 bases in between. The germline V gene has CDR1 ENHRY and CDR2 SYGVKD. The CDR3 has 13 residues. The CDR3 DNA reads TGTGCCACCCACAGGGACATGGAGCATGAGCAGTTCTTC. The encoded protein is CATHRDMEHEQFF.

The chain joins TRBV14 to TRBJ2-7; weak D call: TRBD1 (6 bases). CDR3 length: 16 amino acids. V lost 1 base and J lost 1, with 14 bases in between. Germline CDR1 is SGHDN and CDR2 is FVKESK. CDR3 in DNA: TGTGCCAGCAGCCAAGTGTCAGGGGAACAATCCTACGAGCAGTACTTC. It translates to CASSQVSGEQSYEQYF.

The chain links TRBV27 to TRBJ2-3; 9 bases are a match to TRBD2. CDR3 length equals 18 residues. The V and J ends lost 5 bases and 1 base, in that order; junction bases with no gene match: 13. Germline CDR1 and CDR2: MNHEY and SMNVEV (reference sequence). CDR3 in amino acids: CASSRLAVAYSGTDTQYF. CDR3 DNA sequence: TGTGCCAGCAGTCGACTAGCGGTTGCTTATTCGGGCACAGATACGCAGTATTTT.

The chain joins TRBV5-1 to TRBJ2-1; 14 bases match TRBD2. CDR3 length: 17 amino acids. V shed 5 bases, J shed 9 bases, and the junction held 13 bases outside the gene matches. CDR1 and CDR2 (germline): SGHRS, YFSETQ. The chain's CDR3 is CASRTGTSGSGRGEQFF. CDR3 nucleotide sequence: TGCGCCAGCAGAACCGGGACTAGCGGGAGTGGGAGGGGTGAGCAGTTCTTC.

This clone was seen just once. V usage is TRBV9 and J usage is TRBJ2-7; 7 bases agree with TRBD1. This CDR3 contains 15 residues. V shed 0 bases, J shed 6 bases, and the junction held 9 bases outside the gene matches. CDR1 SGDLS and CDR2 YYNGEE come from the germline V gene. The CDR3 protein is CASSVVSQGFSEQYF. For the CDR3, the DNA is TGTGCCAGCAGCGTAGTATCACAGGGGTTTAGCGAGCAGTACTTC.

The rearrangement uses TRBV19 and TRBJ1-4, with D tentatively TRBD1 (6 bases). Per the germline V gene, CDR1 is LNHDA and CDR2 is SQIVND (reference sequence). Trimming stripped 6 bases from V and 8 bases from J, with 16 bases between. The CDR3 totals 14 residues. The CDR3 loop is CASSLQGAPEKLFF. In DNA form, the CDR3 reads TGTGCCAGTAGCCTACAGGGAGCCCCCGAAAAACTGTTTTTT. The full variable domain, in which reference TRBV19 and TRBJ1-4 provide the parts outside the CDR3, is DGGITQSPKYLFRKEGQNVTLSCEQNLNHDAMYWYRQDPGQGLRLIYYSQIVNDFQKGDIAEGYSVSREKKESFPLTVTSAQKNPTAFYLCASSLQGAPEKLFFGSGTQLSVL.

About this clone itself: The same CDR3 also results from other DNA sequences found in this sample. V usage is TRBV5-4 and J usage is TRBJ2-7; 10 nucleotides match TRBD2. The V and J ends lost 1 base and 11 bases, in that order; junction bases with no gene match: 15. The CDR3 consists of 16 residues. Germline CDR1 and CDR2: SGHNT and YYREEE (reference sequence). CDR3 sequence: CASSLRVSGLAFRKYF. As DNA, the CDR3 is TGTGCCAGCAGCTTGAGGGTCTCGGGACTAGCGTTTCGGAAGTACTTC.

This chain connects TRBV5-1 to TRBJ2-1; 8 bases fit TRBD1. The germline V gene has CDR1 SGHRS and CDR2 YFSETQ. V lost 4 bases, J lost 0 bases, and 6 bases stayed unmatched. This CDR3 has 16 amino acids. CDR3 in amino acids: CASSPGQGASYNEQFF. CDR3 coding DNA: TGCGCCAGCAGCCCAGGACAGGGAGCCTCCTACAATGAGCAGTTCTTC.

This clone was counted only a few times. The V gene is TRBV28, the J gene TRBJ2-7, with D possibly TRBD2 on 5 matching bases. This CDR3 comprises 14 residues. Germline assignment: CDR1 MDHEN and CDR2 SYDVKM. Between the trimmed V and J ends, which lost 2 bases and 3 bases, there was a span of 11 bases. CDR3: CASSLDPGFYEQYF. The CDR3 coding sequence is TGTGCCAGCAGTTTAGACCCGGGGTTCTACGAGCAGTACTTC.

The table lists this clone with a count of one. The genes are TRBV7-9 and TRBJ2-1; 9 positions match TRBD2. The length of the CDR3 is 18 residues. The germline V gene encodes CDR1 SEHNR and CDR2 FQNEAQ (reference sequence). Losses at the gene ends were 5 bases for V and 1 base for J; bases not matched to a gene: 12. CDR3 sequence: CASSPVAGGPSSYNEQFF. Here the CDR3 DNA reads TGTGCCAGCAGCCCCGTGGCGGGAGGGCCATCGTCCTACAATGAGCAGTTCTTC.

The V and J genes are TRBV4-1 and TRBJ1-6, with D possibly matching TRBD1 (6 bases). The V gene's germline CDR1 is MGHRA and CDR2 YSYEKL. The V end lost 2 bases, the J end lost 6 bases, and 20 bases lay between the germline ends. CDR3 size: 18 residues. The CDR3 bases are TGCGCCAGCAGCCAATTAAGTCTCCGGACAGAGCGTAATTCACCCCTCCACTTT. Its protein is CASSQLSLRTERNSPLHF.

The V gene is TRBV10-1, the J gene TRBJ2-1; 10 nucleotides match TRBD1. Germline CDR1 WNHNN, CDR2 SYGVQD (reference sequence). Trimming removed 6 bases from V and 7 bases from J; junction bases left unmatched: 15. The CDR3 totals 17 residues. The CDR3 is CASSGRTGTGEKNEQFF. In DNA form, the CDR3 reads TGCGCCAGCAGCGGGAGGACCGGGACAGGGGAGAAGAATGAGCAGTTCTTC.

This clone has a handful of counts. This chain links TRBV2 with TRBJ1-2; unclear D gene. This CDR3 contains 11 residues. Germline V gene data show CDR1 as SNHLY and CDR2 as FYNNEI. Trimming left V 5 bases short and J 4 bases short, with 5 bases between. CDR3 coding DNA: TGTGCCAGCAGTCCCATCTATGGCTACACCTTC. As protein: CASSPIYGYTF.

This clone was found once. The chain employs TRBV29-1 and TRBJ1-1; 11 bases are shared with TRBD1. V lost 7 bases to trimming and J lost 4 bases; unmatched junction nucleotides: 14. This CDR3 region has 16 residues. Germline V gene lookup returns CDR1 SQVTM and CDR2 ANQGSEA. This chain's CDR3 is CSALGGQGDSFTEAFF. Here the CDR3 DNA reads TGCAGCGCCTTGGGGGGACAGGGGGATAGTTTCACTGAAGCTTTCTTT.

The CDR3 sequence: CASTPLGTASGNTIYF. The CDR3 nucleotides read TGTGCCAGTACCCCCCTCGGGACAGCCTCTGGAAACACCATATATTTT. The rearrangement links TRBV19 to TRBJ1-3; 7 bases are shared with TRBD1. This CDR3 has 16 residues. Germline V lookup: CDR1 LNHDA, CDR2 SQIVND (reference sequence). The junction had 9 bases not matched to a gene; V was cut back by 7 bases and J by 0 bases. Combining the CDR3 with reference TRBV19 and TRBJ1-3 gives the whole variable domain DGGITQSPKYLFRKEGQNVTLSCEQNLNHDAMYWYRQDPGQGLRLIYYSQIVNDFQKGDIAEGYSVSREKKESFPLTVTSAQKNPTAFYLCASTPLGTASGNTIYFGEGSWLTVV.

The V gene is TRBV28, the J gene TRBJ1-5; tentatively, D is TRBD1 (6 bases). The germline V gene has CDR1 MDHEN and CDR2 SYDVKM. The V end lost 6 bases, the J end lost 6 bases, and 18 bases lay between the germline ends. The CDR3 is made up of 15 amino acids. The DNA of the CDR3 is TGTGCCAGCAGGCATCTCCTTGGGGGCGCTCAGCCCCAGCATTTT. As protein: CASRHLLGGAQPQHF.